The rows below give T cell receptor beta chains drawn from one sample of a study of OX40 agonist ivuxolimab in advanced cancers. Repertoires were generated with immunoSEQ multiplex PCR, while TCRdb's copy carries only in-frame clones and drops some. The sample holds roughly 60,000 clones; roughly 84% are singletons and the top ten take roughly 4.4%. Sequences were derived from CD4+ or CD8+ T cells sorted from blood, sampled in a trial of the OX40 agonist ivuxolimab. Receptors were obtained from an adult with an advanced solid tumor such as melanoma, head and neck, liver or kidney cancer. The CDR3 runs from the conserved cysteine through the conserved F or W. The size entry is marked missing in some rows and otherwise reads once, few, many or a size class.

clone_size v_call cdr3_aa
- TRBV7-2 CASSPGDRVKTQYF
once TRBV7-3 CASSPMGREGIDEQYF
- TRBV6-1 CASIRARRTGELFF
once TRBV7-3 CASSPGIATYNEQFF
- TRBV7-9 CASSLVRLETDTQYF
few TRBV7-9 CASSPPPGLHNEQFF
- TRBV7-7 CASSLGGERTDTQYF
- TRBV4-1 CASSPYQGSSGEQFF
- TRBV6-5 CASSYNSEQYF
- TRBV4-1 CASSQDLAGAYEQYF
- TRBV5-6 CASSLVGPSGGYTF
few TRBV4-1 CASSRGLAGGRSGELFF
- TRBV5-6 CASSWYVGPTYEQYF
- TRBV6-1 CASSEAMRVYEQYF
- TRBV29-1 CSAVTGSNTEAFF